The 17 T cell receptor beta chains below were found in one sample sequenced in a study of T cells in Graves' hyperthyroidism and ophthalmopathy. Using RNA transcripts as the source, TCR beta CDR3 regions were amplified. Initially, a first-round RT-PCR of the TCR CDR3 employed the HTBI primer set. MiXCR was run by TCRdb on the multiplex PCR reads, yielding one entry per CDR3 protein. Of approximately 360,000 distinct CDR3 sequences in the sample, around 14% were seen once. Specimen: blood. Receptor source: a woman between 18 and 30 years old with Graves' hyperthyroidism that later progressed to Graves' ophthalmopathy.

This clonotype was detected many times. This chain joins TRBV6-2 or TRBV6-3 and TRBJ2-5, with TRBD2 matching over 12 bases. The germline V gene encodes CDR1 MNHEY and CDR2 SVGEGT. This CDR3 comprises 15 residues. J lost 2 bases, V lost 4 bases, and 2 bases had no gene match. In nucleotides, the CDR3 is TGTGCCAGCAGTTGGACTAGCGGGAAACAAGAGACCCAGTACTTC. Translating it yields CASSWTSGKQETQYF.

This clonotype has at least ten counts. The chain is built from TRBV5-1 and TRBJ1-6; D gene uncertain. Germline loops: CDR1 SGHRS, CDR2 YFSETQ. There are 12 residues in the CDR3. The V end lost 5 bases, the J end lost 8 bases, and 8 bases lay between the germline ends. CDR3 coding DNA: TGCGCCAGCAGAAACGAGGATTCACCCCTCCACTTT. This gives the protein CASRNEDSPLHF.

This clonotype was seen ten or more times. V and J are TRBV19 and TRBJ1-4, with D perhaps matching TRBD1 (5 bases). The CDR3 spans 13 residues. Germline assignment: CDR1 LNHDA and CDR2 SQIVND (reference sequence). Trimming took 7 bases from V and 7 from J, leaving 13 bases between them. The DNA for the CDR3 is TGTGCCAGTACGGACGAGGGACGTGAAAAACTGTTTTTT. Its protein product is CASTDEGREKLFF.

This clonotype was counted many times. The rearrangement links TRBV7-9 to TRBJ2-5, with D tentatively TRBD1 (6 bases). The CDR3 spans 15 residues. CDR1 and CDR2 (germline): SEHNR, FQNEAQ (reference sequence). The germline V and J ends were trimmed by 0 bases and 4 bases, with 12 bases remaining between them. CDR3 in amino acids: CASSLADARGETQYF. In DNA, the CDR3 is TGTGCCAGCAGCTTAGCGGATGCCAGGGGAGAGACCCAGTACTTC.

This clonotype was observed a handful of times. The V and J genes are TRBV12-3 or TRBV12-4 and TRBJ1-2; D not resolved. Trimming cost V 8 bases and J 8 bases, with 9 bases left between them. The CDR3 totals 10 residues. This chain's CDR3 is CASHRGGYTF. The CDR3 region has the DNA TGTGCCAGCCACAGAGGGGGCTACACCTTC.

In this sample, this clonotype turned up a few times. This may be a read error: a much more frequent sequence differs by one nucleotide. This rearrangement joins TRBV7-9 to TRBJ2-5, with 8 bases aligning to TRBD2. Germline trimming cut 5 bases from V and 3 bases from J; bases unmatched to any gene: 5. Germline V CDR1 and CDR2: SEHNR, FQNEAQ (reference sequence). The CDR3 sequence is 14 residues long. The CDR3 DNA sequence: TGTGCCAGCAGCCCCACTAGCGGTAAAGAGACCCAGTACTTC. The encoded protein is CASSPTSGKETQYF.

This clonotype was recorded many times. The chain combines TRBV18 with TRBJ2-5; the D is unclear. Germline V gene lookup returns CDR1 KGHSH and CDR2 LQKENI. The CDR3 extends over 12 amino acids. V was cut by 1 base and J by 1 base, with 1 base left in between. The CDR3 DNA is TGTGCCAGCTCACCACGCCAAGAGACCCAGTACTTC. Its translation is CASSPRQETQYF.

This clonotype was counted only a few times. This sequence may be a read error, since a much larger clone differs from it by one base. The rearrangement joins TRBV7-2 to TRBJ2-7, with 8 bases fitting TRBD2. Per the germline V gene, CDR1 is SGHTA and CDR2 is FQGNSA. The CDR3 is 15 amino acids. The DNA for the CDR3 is TGTGTCAGCAGCTTAGCAGCGGGAGACCCCTACGAGCAGTACTTC. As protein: CVSSLAAGDPYEQYF.

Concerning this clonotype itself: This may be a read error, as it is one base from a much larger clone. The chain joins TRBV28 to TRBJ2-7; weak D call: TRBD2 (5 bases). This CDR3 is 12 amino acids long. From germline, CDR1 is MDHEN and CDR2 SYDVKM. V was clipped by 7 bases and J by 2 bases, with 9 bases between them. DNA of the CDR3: TGTGCCAGCAACCCGGGGACCTACGAGCAGTACTTC. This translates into CASNPGTYEQYF.

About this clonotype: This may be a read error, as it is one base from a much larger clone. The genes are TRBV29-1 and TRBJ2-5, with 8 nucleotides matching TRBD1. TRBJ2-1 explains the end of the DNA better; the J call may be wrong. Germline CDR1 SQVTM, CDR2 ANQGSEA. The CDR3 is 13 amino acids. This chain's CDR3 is CSVPQGVGETQFF. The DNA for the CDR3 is TGCAGCGTCCCACAGGGGGTTGGAGAGACCCAGTTCTTC.

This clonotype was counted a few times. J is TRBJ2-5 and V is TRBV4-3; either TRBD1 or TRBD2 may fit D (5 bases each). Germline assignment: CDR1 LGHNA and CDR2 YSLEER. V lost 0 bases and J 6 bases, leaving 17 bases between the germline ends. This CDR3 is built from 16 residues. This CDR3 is CASSQDSGAGRQTQYF. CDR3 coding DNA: TGCGCCAGCAGCCAAGATTCCGGGGCAGGGCGGCAGACCCAGTACTTC.

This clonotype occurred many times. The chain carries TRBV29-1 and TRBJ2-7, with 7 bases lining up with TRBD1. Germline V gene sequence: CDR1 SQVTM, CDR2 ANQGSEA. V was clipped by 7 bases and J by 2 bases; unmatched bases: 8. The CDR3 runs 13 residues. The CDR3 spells CSAGARGTYEQYF. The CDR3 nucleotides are TGCAGCGCTGGGGCCAGGGGGACCTACGAGCAGTACTTC.

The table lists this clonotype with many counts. CDR3 nucleotide sequence: TGCGCCAGCAGTGAAGGACTAGTACCCACCTACGAGCAGTACTTC. This translates into CASSEGLVPTYEQYF. The rearrangement uses TRBV10-1 and TRBJ2-7; 7 nucleotides align to TRBD2. The V segment lost 3 bases and the J segment 2 bases; nucleotides outside the gene matches: 7. The CDR3 loop spans 15 amino acids. The germline gives CDR1 WNHNN, CDR2 SYGVQD (reference sequence).

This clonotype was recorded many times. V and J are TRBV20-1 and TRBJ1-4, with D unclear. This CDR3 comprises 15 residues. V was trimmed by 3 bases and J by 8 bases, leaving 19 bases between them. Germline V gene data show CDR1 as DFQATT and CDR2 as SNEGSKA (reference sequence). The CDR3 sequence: CSARGTGPSSEKLFF. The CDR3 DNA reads TGCAGTGCTAGGGGAACGGGCCCAAGTAGCGAAAAACTGTTTTTT.

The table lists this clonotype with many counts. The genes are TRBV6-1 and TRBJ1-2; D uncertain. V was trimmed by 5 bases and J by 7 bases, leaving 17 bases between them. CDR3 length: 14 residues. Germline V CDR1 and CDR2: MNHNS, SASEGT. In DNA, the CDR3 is TGTGCCAGCAGTCCGCCGGCGAGGGCGGGTGGCTACACCTTC. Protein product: CASSPPARAGGYTF.

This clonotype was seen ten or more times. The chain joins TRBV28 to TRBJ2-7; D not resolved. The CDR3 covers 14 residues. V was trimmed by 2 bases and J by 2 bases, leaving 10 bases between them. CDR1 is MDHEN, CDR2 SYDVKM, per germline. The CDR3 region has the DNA TGTGCCAGCAGTTTAAGCAGGACCCCCTACGAGCAGTACTTC. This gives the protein CASSLSRTPYEQYF.

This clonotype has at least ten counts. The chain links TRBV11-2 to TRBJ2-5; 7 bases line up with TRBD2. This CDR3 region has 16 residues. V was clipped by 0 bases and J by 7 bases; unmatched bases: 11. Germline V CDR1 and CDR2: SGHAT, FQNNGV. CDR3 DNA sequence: TGTGCCAGCAGCTTAGATGGGATTGGGGCGGGAGTGACCCAGTACTTC. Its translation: CASSLDGIGAGVTQYF.